This entry describes one T cell receptor (beta chain). Source study methods: It was from reference gene primer amplification that nucleated cell counts were estimated. Only in-frame clones appear in the TCRdb table, and some are missing; sequencing was by immunoSEQ multiplex PCR. V and J calls and clone size follow that table, whereas D and trimming were derived from the DNA. The sample holds fewer than 350,000 clones; approximately 91% are singletons and the top ten take 9.4%. V dropped 5 bases and J dropped 4; count of bases not matched to a gene: 3. This CDR3 is built from 14 residues. Germline CDR1 reads SNHLY; CDR2 reads FYNNEI. The data derive from a study of blood T cell repertoires in COVID-19. Study summary: COVID-19 samples collected from the United States, Italy and Spain covered acute and convalescent phases. PBMCs, B-cell-depleted T cells, or T cells provided the cDNA or gDNA that made up the material.

The sequence came from a young man with active or convalescent COVID-19. The rearrangement uses TRBV2 and TRBJ2-1, with 9 bases fitting TRBD1. The specimen sequenced was peripheral blood. The CDR3 spells CASSRQGGYNEQFF. In DNA form, the CDR3 reads TGTGCCAGCAGTCGACAGGGGGGGTACAATGAGCAGTTCTTC.